A single sample is the source of the 32 T cell receptor beta chains below, sequenced in a study of cytomegalovirus exposure and HLA in healthy donors. In the PCR, 60 Vbeta and 13 Jbeta primers were used. Clones were sequenced by immunoSEQ multiplex PCR, and TCRdb holds only the in-frame ones, with some missing. Of about 150,000 clones in the sample, approximately 83% were seen once. Sequenced: PBMCs. The source is a middle-aged woman in good health and CMV-seronegative.

V and J are TRBV29-1 and TRBJ2-3; 8 nucleotides line up with TRBD2. The CDR3 sequence is 13 residues long. V gave up 4 bases and J gave up 5 bases; unmatched junction bases: 5. Germline CDR1 SQVTM, CDR2 ANQGSEA. DNA for the CDR3: TGCAGCGTTGCCGGTCTAGCGGGAGATACGCAGTATTTT. Translating it yields CSVAGLAGDTQYF.

The chain recombines TRBV7-2 with TRBJ1-1, with TRBD1 matching over 8 bases. Germline values: CDR1 SGHTA, CDR2 FQGNSA. The junction had 7 bases not matched to a gene; V was cut back by 8 bases and J by 5 bases. The CDR3 has 13 residues. CDR3 region: CASRWTGYTEAFF. Written as DNA, the CDR3 is TGTGCCAGCCGATGGACAGGGTATACTGAAGCTTTCTTT.

Here the CDR3 reads CASNLIPDGYTF. The DNA of the CDR3 is TGTGCCAGCAATCTGATCCCAGATGGCTACACCTTC. The chain employs TRBV2 and TRBJ1-2, with D uncertain. Trimming cost V 7 bases and J 6 bases, with 12 bases left between them. The CDR3 consists of 12 residues. In germline, CDR1 is SNHLY, CDR2 FYNNEI.

The chain carries TRBV5-1 and TRBJ1-3, with D possibly being TRBD1 (6 bases). The CDR3 has 16 amino acids. Looked up from germline, CDR1 is SGHRS and CDR2 is YFSETQ. V was clipped by 4 bases and J by 2 bases, with 16 bases between them. The chain's CDR3 is CASSPGHLRPGNTIYF. Written as DNA, the CDR3 is TGCGCCAGCAGCCCGGGACATCTCCGGCCTGGAAACACCATATATTTT.

The table lists this clone with a few counts. The rearrangement links TRBV4-1 to TRBJ2-3, with D tentatively TRBD2 (6 bases). CDR3 length equals 15 residues. V lost 4 bases, J lost 3 bases, and 14 bases lay in between. CDR1 is MGHRA, CDR2 YSYEKL, per germline. In nucleotides, the CDR3 is TGCGCCAGCAGCCCACGAGGGAGCGGGACAGATACGCAGTATTTT. This translates into CASSPRGSGTDTQYF.

This clone has a single count. The rearrangement joins TRBV11-2 to TRBJ2-3, with 9 nucleotides matching TRBD2. Germline-derived CDR1 and CDR2 are SGHAT and FQNNGV. The CDR3 loop spans 15 amino acids. V was clipped by 3 bases and J by 3 bases; unmatched bases: 4. The CDR3 DNA is TGTGCCAGCAGCTTGCACAGCGGGGGGACAGATACGCAGTATTTT. It yields the protein CASSLHSGGTDTQYF.

The rearrangement joins TRBV28 to TRBJ1-6; 9 bases agree with TRBD1. Germline V CDR1 and CDR2: MDHEN, SYDVKM. The CDR3 loop spans 14 amino acids. V trimming: 7 bases; J trimming: 9 bases; junction bases outside the gene matches: 7. CDR3 loop: CASISGTGTSPLHF. The DNA of the CDR3 is TGTGCCAGCATTTCCGGGACAGGGACTTCACCCCTCCACTTT.

This chain joins TRBV6-4 and TRBJ1-1, with D unclear. Per the germline V gene, CDR1 is MRHNA and CDR2 is SNTAGT. Deletions cut 3 bases from V and 4 bases from J, with 15 bases between. This CDR3 region has 15 residues. The CDR3 nucleotides are TGTGCCAGCAGTGAAGCAGCTTCGGGTTCCACTGAAGCTTTCTTT. It is translated as CASSEAASGSTEAFF.

In this sample, this clone turned up a few times. The rearrangement joins TRBV10-1 to TRBJ1-1; TRBD1 is a possible D gene (5 bases). V was trimmed by 7 bases and J by 1 base, leaving 25 bases between them. Germline V lookup: CDR1 WNHNN, CDR2 SYGVQD (reference sequence). The CDR3 length is 18 residues. CDR3 in amino acids: CASTIPGQKSGWNTEAFF. In nucleotides, the CDR3 is TGCGCCAGCACCATCCCAGGGCAGAAATCCGGTTGGAACACTGAAGCTTTCTTT.

This clone was detected a few times. V and J are TRBV5-1 and TRBJ1-1; D is possibly TRBD1 (5 bases). The CDR3 has 15 residues. The germline CDR1 and CDR2 sequences are SGHRS and YFSETQ. With 0 bases removed from V and 0 bases from J, the gap between germline ends came to 9 bases. CDR3 protein: CASSLVAGMNTEAFF. In nucleotides, the CDR3 is TGCGCCAGCAGCTTGGTAGCAGGGATGAACACTGAAGCTTTCTTT.

V and J are TRBV2 and TRBJ1-1, with TRBD1 matching 7 bases. The CDR3 has 15 residues. Germline values: CDR1 SNHLY, CDR2 FYNNEI. With V trimmed by 6 bases and J by 1 base, 8 bases remained unmatched. The CDR3 protein is CASRALTGANTEAFF. CDR3 coding DNA: TGTGCCAGCAGAGCACTCACAGGGGCGAACACTGAAGCTTTCTTT.

V and J are TRBV19 and TRBJ1-1; D gene ambiguous. This CDR3 spans 13 amino acids. The V end lost 6 bases, the J end lost 1 base, and 9 bases lay between the germline ends. Germline V lookup: CDR1 LNHDA, CDR2 SQIVND (reference sequence). CDR3 nucleotide sequence: TGTGCCAGTAGGAGACATAGGAACACTGAAGCTTTCTTT. This gives the protein CASRRHRNTEAFF.

The chain employs TRBV7-9 and TRBJ1-2, with D unresolved. The CDR3 runs to 13 residues. Trimming pared 2 bases from V and 5 bases from J, leaving 9 bases between. The germline V gene has CDR1 SEHNR and CDR2 FQNEAQ (reference sequence). CDR3 sequence: CASSLLGVYGYTF. The CDR3, as DNA: TGTGCCAGCAGCTTACTAGGAGTTTATGGCTACACCTTC.

This clone was seen a handful of times. The chain is built from TRBV7-9 and TRBJ2-2, with 9 positions matching TRBD2. J lost 7 bases, V lost 7 bases, and 16 bases had no gene match. CDR3 size: 17 residues. Germline V gene data show CDR1 as SEHNR and CDR2 as FQNEAQ (reference sequence). This CDR3 reads CASNGGRASQTSGELFF. The CDR3 DNA reads as TGTGCCAGCAACGGCGGGAGGGCCTCGCAAACGAGCGGGGAGCTGTTTTTT.

This clone was observed once. The V call is TRBV27, the J call TRBJ2-3; D remains ambiguous. Germline CDR1 and CDR2: MNHEY and SMNVEV (reference sequence). CDR3 size: 14 residues. Trimming stripped 2 bases from V and 4 bases from J, with 10 bases between. The CDR3 sequence is CASSLNGDADTQYF. CDR3 sequence (DNA): TGTGCCAGCAGTTTAAATGGAGATGCAGATACGCAGTATTTT.

The V call is TRBV5-1, the J call TRBJ2-3; 8 positions match TRBD1. Trimming removed 3 bases from V and 6 bases from J; junction bases left unmatched: 9. Germline values: CDR1 SGHRS, CDR2 YFSETQ. CDR3 length: 15 residues. CDR3: CASSSGQGGSDTQYF. The CDR3 DNA follows: TGCGCCAGCAGCTCCGGACAGGGTGGGTCCGATACGCAGTATTTT.

Regarding this clone: Other DNA sequences within the sample encode an identical CDR3. V usage is TRBV6-5 and J usage is TRBJ1-2; the D is unclear. The CDR3 spans 14 residues. The germline V gene encodes CDR1 MNHEY and CDR2 SVGAGI. V lost 0 bases and J lost 2, with 7 bases in between. In DNA, the CDR3 is TGTGCCAGCAGTTACTCTGACACCAACTATGGCTACACCTTC. Amino acids: CASSYSDTNYGYTF.

The V call is TRBV2, the J call TRBJ2-4, with D perhaps TRBD2 (5 bases). Trimming shortened V by 6 bases and J by 1 base, and 16 bases separated the two germline ends. This CDR3 region has 16 residues. Germline lookup yields CDR1 SNHLY and CDR2 FYNNEI. The CDR3 DNA reads as TGTGCCAGCAGGGTGGGCCTAGCTCTCGCCAAAAACATTCAGTACTTC. It is translated as CASRVGLALAKNIQYF. Full variable domain (remainder filled in from reference TRBV2 and TRBJ2-4): EPEVTQTPSHQVTQMGQEVILRCVPISNHLYFYWYRQILGQKVEFLVSFYNNEISEKSEIFDDQFSVERPDGSNFTLKIRSTKLEDSAMYFCASRVGLALAKNIQYFGAGTRLSVL.

This clone was observed a single time. The chain joins TRBV7-9 to TRBJ1-1; 7 bases agree with TRBD1. J gave up 2 bases and V 3 bases, and 6 bases lay outside the gene matches. CDR1 and CDR2 from the germline V gene are SEHNR and FQNEAQ (reference sequence). CDR3 size: 15 residues. CDR3 sequence (DNA): TGTGCCAGCAGCTTGACAGGGAGGAAAAACACTGAAGCTTTCTTT. This sequence encodes CASSLTGRKNTEAFF.

This rearrangement joins TRBV9 to TRBJ2-1; 9 positions agree with TRBD2. CDR3 length equals 14 residues. Germline V gene lookup returns CDR1 SGDLS and CDR2 YYNGEE. Germline trimming cut 2 bases from V and 4 bases from J; bases unmatched to any gene: 1. The CDR3 region is CASSVTSGYNEQFF. Written as DNA, the CDR3 is TGTGCCAGCAGCGTGACTAGCGGTTACAATGAGCAGTTCTTC. Complete variable domain (other parts from reference TRBV9 and TRBJ2-1): DSGVTQTPKHLITATGQRVTLRCSPRSGDLSVYWYQQSLDQGLQFLIQYYNGEERAKGNILERFSAQQFPDLHSELNLSSLELGDSALYFCASSVTSGYNEQFFGPGTRLTVL.

This sequence joins TRBV5-1 and TRBJ2-1; TRBD2 matches 10 bases. V was clipped by 4 bases and J by 2 bases; unmatched bases: 3. Germline CDR1 reads SGHRS; CDR2 reads YFSETQ. The CDR3 is made up of 15 amino acids. For the CDR3, the DNA is TGCGCCAGCAGCGATGGACTAGCGGCCTACAATGAGCAGTTCTTC. As protein: CASSDGLAAYNEQFF. Complete variable domain (other parts from reference TRBV5-1 and TRBJ2-1): KAGVTQTPRYLIKTRGQQVTLSCSPISGHRSVSWYQQTPGQGLQFLFEYFSETQRNKGNFPGRFSGRQFSNSRSEMNVSTLELGDSALYLCASSDGLAAYNEQFFGPGTRLTVL.

This chain connects TRBV10-3 to TRBJ1-2; 10 nucleotides agree with TRBD1. With 4 bases clipped from V and 5 bases from J, the junction kept 1 base outside the gene matches. CDR1 and CDR2 (germline): ENHRY, SYGVKD. The CDR3 runs 13 residues. Here the CDR3 DNA reads TGTGCCATCAGTGGACAGGGGGCGTATGGCTACACCTTC. Its protein is CAISGQGAYGYTF.

The chain links TRBV2 to TRBJ2-5; D unresolved. This CDR3 contains 13 residues. Germline V gives CDR1 SNHLY, CDR2 FYNNEI. Trimming left V 3 bases short and J 4 bases short, with 9 bases between. CDR3 amino acids: CASSDSQLETQYF. CDR3 DNA: TGTGCCAGCAGTGACAGTCAGTTAGAGACCCAGTACTTC.

The chain carries TRBV4-1 and TRBJ1-5; D uncertain. The CDR3 spans 13 residues. The germline CDR1 and CDR2 sequences are MGHRA and YSYEKL. V was trimmed by 0 bases and J by 7 bases, leaving 7 bases between them. Here the CDR3 reads CASSQDPRQPQHF. The CDR3 coding sequence is TGCGCCAGCAGCCAAGATCCTAGGCAGCCCCAGCATTTT.

CDR3 sequence reads: CASLRGAVMNTEAFF. The CDR3 nucleotides are TGTGCCAGCCTCAGGGGGGCGGTGATGAACACTGAAGCTTTCTTT. This chain links TRBV2 with TRBJ1-1; 7 bases fit TRBD1. The CDR3 length is 15 residues. Unmatched junction bases numbered 9, after V lost 8 bases and J lost 0 bases. Germline V gene data show CDR1 as SNHLY and CDR2 as FYNNEI.

This clone was picked up a small number of times. The chain is built from TRBV2 and TRBJ2-7; 12 bases line up with TRBD1. The junction had 4 bases not matched to a gene; V was cut back by 4 bases and J by 3 bases. The CDR3 has 15 residues. Per the germline V gene, CDR1 is SNHLY and CDR2 is FYNNEI. CDR3 coding DNA: TGTGCCAGCAGTGTGGGGACAGGGGGCTACTACGAGCAGTACTTC. Translated, it gives CASSVGTGGYYEQYF.

In the case of this clone: Germline is not matched at one junction end, which may reflect a read error. The chain has TRBV30 and TRBJ1-5; D is unclear. This CDR3 comprises 13 residues. Germline assignment: CDR1 GTSNPN and CDR2 SVGIG (reference sequence). The CDR3 nucleotides are TGTGCCTGGAGTGTACATAGCGATCAGCCCCAGCATTTT. It yields the protein CAWSVHSDQPQHF. The variable domain in full, with the rest retrieved from reference TRBV30 and TRBJ1-5, is SQTIHQWPATLVQPVGSPLSLECTVEGTSNPNLYWYRQAAGRGLQLLFYSVGIGQISSEVPQNLSASRPQDRQFILSSKKLLLSDSGFYLCAWSVHSDQPQHFGDGTRLSIL.

This clone was counted between two and nine times. V and J are TRBV5-1 and TRBJ1-4, with D possibly TRBD1 on 5 matching bases. This CDR3 spans 14 amino acids. Germline CDR1 reads SGHRS; CDR2 reads YFSETQ. V was shortened by 2 bases and J by 7 bases, with 12 bases between the two germline ends. The CDR3 reads CASSFSTDPEKLFF. As DNA, the CDR3 is TGCGCCAGCAGCTTCTCGACAGATCCTGAAAAACTGTTTTTT.

This chain's CDR3 is CASSVVGTGGNEQFF. The CDR3 region has the DNA TGTGCCAGCAGCGTAGTGGGGACAGGGGGCAATGAGCAGTTCTTC. The V call is TRBV9, the J call TRBJ2-1, with 11 bases fitting TRBD1. The CDR3 contains 15 residues. V shed 0 bases, J shed 6 bases, and the junction held 2 bases outside the gene matches. The V gene's germline CDR1 is SGDLS and CDR2 YYNGEE.

This clone was seen only once. The chain employs TRBV28 and TRBJ1-1; 10 nucleotides agree with TRBD1. CDR1 MDHEN and CDR2 SYDVKM come from the germline V gene. Losses at the gene ends were 3 bases for V and 5 bases for J; bases not matched to a gene: 6. The CDR3 length is 15 residues. The CDR3, as DNA: TGTGCCAGCAGTTTGACAGGGGGCGAGGAGACTGAAGCTTTCTTT. It is translated as CASSLTGGEETEAFF.

This clone was seen a handful of times. This rearrangement joins TRBV13 to TRBJ2-5; a weak D match, TRBD2 (6 bases). The CDR3 sequence is 15 residues long. Germline V gene lookup returns CDR1 PRHDT and CDR2 FYEKMQ (reference sequence). V was clipped by 5 bases and J by 5 bases, with 18 bases between them. In nucleotides, the CDR3 is TGTGCCAGCAGCCGCGGAACTAGCTTTGTGGAGACCCAGTACTTC. Translation: CASSRGTSFVETQYF. Combining the CDR3 with reference TRBV13 and TRBJ2-5 gives the whole variable domain AAGVIQSPRHLIKEKRETATLKCYPIPRHDTVYWYQQGPGQDPQFLISFYEKMQSDKGSIPDRFSAQQFSDYHSELNMSSLELGDSALYFCASSRGTSFVETQYFGPGTRLLVL.

This clone has a handful of counts. V gene TRBV7-9 combines with J gene TRBJ1-1; a possible D gene is TRBD1 (5 bases). This CDR3 contains 14 residues. The V end was cut by 5 bases, the J end by 0 bases, with 10 bases between. Germline CDR1 reads SEHNR; CDR2 reads FQNEAQ (reference sequence). This chain's CDR3 is CASSPRQLNTEAFF. For the CDR3, the DNA is TGTGCCAGCAGCCCGAGACAGTTGAACACTGAAGCTTTCTTT.